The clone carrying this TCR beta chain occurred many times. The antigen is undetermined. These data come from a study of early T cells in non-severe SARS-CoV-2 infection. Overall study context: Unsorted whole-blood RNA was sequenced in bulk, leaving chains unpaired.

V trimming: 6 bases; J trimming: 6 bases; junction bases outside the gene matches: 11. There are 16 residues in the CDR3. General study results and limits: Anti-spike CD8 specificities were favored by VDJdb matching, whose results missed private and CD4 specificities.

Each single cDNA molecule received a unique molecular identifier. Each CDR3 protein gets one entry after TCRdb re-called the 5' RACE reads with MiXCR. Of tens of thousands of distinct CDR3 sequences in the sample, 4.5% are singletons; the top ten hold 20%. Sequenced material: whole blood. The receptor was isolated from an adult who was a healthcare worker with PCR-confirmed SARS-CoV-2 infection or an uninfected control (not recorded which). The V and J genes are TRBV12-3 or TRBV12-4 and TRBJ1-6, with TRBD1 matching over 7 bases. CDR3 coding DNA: TGTGCCAGCAGCAGTACCGGGACAGCTCCTAATTCACCCCTCCACTTT. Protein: CASSSTGTAPNSPLHF.